These T cell receptor beta chains were read from a single sample in a study of blood T cells in healthy people across ages. Each CDR3 protein gets one entry after TCRdb re-called the 5' RACE reads with MiXCR. The top ten hold approximately 7% of the sample, which has about 1,400,000 distinct CDR3 sequences, roughly 59% seen once. The sequenced sample was blood. All receptors derive from a man aged 18 to 29 in good health. Each CDR3 is given with its conserved first and last residue. The order of the fields is clone size, J gene, V gene, D gene, CDR3 DNA, CDR3 protein. A D gene is named only where the DNA matches it firmly. Part of the rows lack a size; the others show once, few, many or a class for expanded clones.

clone_size: .; j_call: TRBJ2-7; v_call: TRBV6-2/TRBV6-3; d_call: TRBD1; cdr3_nt: TGTGCCAGCAGTATAGGGGGCGGCGAGCAGTACTTC; cdr3_aa: CASSIGGGEQYF
clone_size: .; j_call: TRBJ2-4; v_call: TRBV30; d_call: TRBD2; cdr3_nt: TGTGCCGGGAGTATGAGCGGGACTTTTCAGTACTTC; cdr3_aa: CAGSMSGTFQYF
clone_size: few; j_call: TRBJ2-1; v_call: TRBV3-1; d_call: .; cdr3_nt: TGTGCCAGCAGCCAAGTTCCTCGCGAGCAGTTCTTC; cdr3_aa: CASSQVPREQFF
clone_size: few; j_call: TRBJ2-5; v_call: TRBV7-2; d_call: .; cdr3_nt: TGTGCCAGCAGACCTTTAGAGACCCAGTACTTC; cdr3_aa: CASRPLETQYF
clone_size: .; j_call: TRBJ2-7; v_call: TRBV20-1; d_call: .; cdr3_nt: TGCAGTGCCATGCCCCTAGCCGCAGTTGACGAGCAGTACTTC; cdr3_aa: CSAMPLAAVDEQYF
clone_size: .; j_call: TRBJ2-7; v_call: TRBV6-2/TRBV6-3; d_call: .; cdr3_nt: TGTGCCAGCAGTTATGCCGGGCCTTGGTACGAGCAGTACTTC; cdr3_aa: CASSYAGPWYEQYF
clone_size: few; j_call: TRBJ2-6; v_call: TRBV5-1; d_call: .; cdr3_nt: TGCGCCAGCAGCTTGGGACTGGGAACTGGGGCCAACGTCCTGACTTTC; cdr3_aa: CASSLGLGTGANVLTF
clone_size: .; j_call: TRBJ2-1; v_call: TRBV5-1; d_call: .; cdr3_nt: TGCGCCAGCAGCCCGGAGGTGGACGGACACAATGAGCAGTTCTTC; cdr3_aa: CASSPEVDGHNEQFF
clone_size: .; j_call: TRBJ2-1; v_call: TRBV7-9; d_call: TRBD2; cdr3_nt: TGTGCCAGCAGCTTAGACCTTAGCGGGGGGGCCTCCTACAATGAGCAGTTCTTC; cdr3_aa: CASSLDLSGGASYNEQFF
clone_size: few; j_call: TRBJ1-5; v_call: TRBV6-1; d_call: .; cdr3_nt: TGTGCCAGCAGTGAATCGGGAACCCATAGCAATCAGCCCCAGCATTTT; cdr3_aa: CASSESGTHSNQPQHF
clone_size: few; j_call: TRBJ2-5; v_call: TRBV10-3; d_call: .; cdr3_nt: TGTGCCATCAGTGAGTCTGGCGCAACCAACAAAGAGACCCAGTACTTC; cdr3_aa: CAISESGATNKETQYF
clone_size: .; j_call: TRBJ1-2; v_call: TRBV11-3; d_call: TRBD1; cdr3_nt: TGTGCCAGCAGCCAATCAGGGGGGGCGAGGGGCTACACCTTC; cdr3_aa: CASSQSGGARGYTF
clone_size: .; j_call: TRBJ2-3; v_call: TRBV7-6; d_call: .; cdr3_nt: TGTGCCAGCAGCTTTTTTTCGGGGAGGATTAGTAGCACAGATACGCAGTATTTT; cdr3_aa: CASSFFSGRISSTDTQYF
clone_size: few; j_call: TRBJ2-3; v_call: TRBV6-4; d_call: .; cdr3_nt: TGTGCCAGCAGTGACTCGGAAATGGGTCAAACAGATACGCAGTATTTT; cdr3_aa: CASSDSEMGQTDTQYF
clone_size: .; j_call: TRBJ2-3; v_call: TRBV20-1; d_call: .; cdr3_nt: TGCAGTGCTAGAGATTCCACAGTTTCAGCACTCCGCACAGATACGCAGTATTTT; cdr3_aa: CSARDSTVSALRTDTQYF
clone_size: .; j_call: TRBJ2-7; v_call: TRBV27; d_call: .; cdr3_nt: TGTGCCAGCAGTTTACACGGTGTCTACGAGCAGTACTTC; cdr3_aa: CASSLHGVYEQYF
clone_size: .; j_call: TRBJ2-5; v_call: TRBV27; d_call: .; cdr3_nt: TGTGCCAGCAGCCCACTAGGTGAGGGAGTGTGGGAGCAGTACTTC; cdr3_aa: CASSPLGEGVWEQYF
clone_size: .; j_call: TRBJ1-2; v_call: TRBV3-1; d_call: TRBD1; cdr3_nt: TGTGCCAGCAGCCCCGATCCGGGTACAGGGGGCCATGGCTACACCTTC; cdr3_aa: CASSPDPGTGGHGYTF
clone_size: .; j_call: TRBJ1-6; v_call: TRBV4-3; d_call: .; cdr3_nt: TGCGCCAGCAGCCAAGATGGACAGTCCTATAATTCACCCCTCCACTTT; cdr3_aa: CASSQDGQSYNSPLHF
clone_size: .; j_call: TRBJ2-3; v_call: TRBV7-2; d_call: .; cdr3_nt: TGTGCCAGCAGCTATCAAACAGGGCTCACAGATACGCAGTATTTT; cdr3_aa: CASSYQTGLTDTQYF
clone_size: .; j_call: TRBJ2-7; v_call: TRBV4-1; d_call: .; cdr3_nt: TGCGCCAGCAGCCAAGATTGGAAGGGGCGGTCCTACGAGCAGTACTTC; cdr3_aa: CASSQDWKGRSYEQYF
clone_size: .; j_call: TRBJ2-7; v_call: TRBV3-1; d_call: TRBD1; cdr3_nt: TGTGCCAGCAGCCGGGACAGATACGACGAGCAGTACTTC; cdr3_aa: CASSRDRYDEQYF
clone_size: .; j_call: TRBJ2-2; v_call: TRBV2; d_call: .; cdr3_nt: TGTGCCAGCAGTGAAGGACCTGGGACCGGGGAGCTGTTTTTT; cdr3_aa: CASSEGPGTGELFF
clone_size: .; j_call: TRBJ2-5; v_call: TRBV27; d_call: TRBD2; cdr3_nt: TGTGCCAGCAGTTTCCGACCTCTAGCGGAGACTCAGTACTTC; cdr3_aa: CASSFRPLAETQYF
clone_size: .; j_call: TRBJ1-5; v_call: TRBV7-8; d_call: .; cdr3_nt: TGTGCCAGCAGCTTAGGCGCGCGGGGGGCTGGTCAGCCCCAGCATTTT; cdr3_aa: CASSLGARGAGQPQHF
clone_size: .; j_call: TRBJ2-3; v_call: TRBV27; d_call: TRBD2; cdr3_nt: TGTGCCAGCAGTCCCGGGACTAGCGGGGGATCGGTTGATACGCAGTATTTT; cdr3_aa: CASSPGTSGGSVDTQYF
clone_size: once; j_call: TRBJ2-3; v_call: TRBV7-9; d_call: .; cdr3_nt: TGTGCCAGCAGCCGCCCCGGGGTATTAGATACGCAGTATTTT; cdr3_aa: CASSRPGVLDTQYF